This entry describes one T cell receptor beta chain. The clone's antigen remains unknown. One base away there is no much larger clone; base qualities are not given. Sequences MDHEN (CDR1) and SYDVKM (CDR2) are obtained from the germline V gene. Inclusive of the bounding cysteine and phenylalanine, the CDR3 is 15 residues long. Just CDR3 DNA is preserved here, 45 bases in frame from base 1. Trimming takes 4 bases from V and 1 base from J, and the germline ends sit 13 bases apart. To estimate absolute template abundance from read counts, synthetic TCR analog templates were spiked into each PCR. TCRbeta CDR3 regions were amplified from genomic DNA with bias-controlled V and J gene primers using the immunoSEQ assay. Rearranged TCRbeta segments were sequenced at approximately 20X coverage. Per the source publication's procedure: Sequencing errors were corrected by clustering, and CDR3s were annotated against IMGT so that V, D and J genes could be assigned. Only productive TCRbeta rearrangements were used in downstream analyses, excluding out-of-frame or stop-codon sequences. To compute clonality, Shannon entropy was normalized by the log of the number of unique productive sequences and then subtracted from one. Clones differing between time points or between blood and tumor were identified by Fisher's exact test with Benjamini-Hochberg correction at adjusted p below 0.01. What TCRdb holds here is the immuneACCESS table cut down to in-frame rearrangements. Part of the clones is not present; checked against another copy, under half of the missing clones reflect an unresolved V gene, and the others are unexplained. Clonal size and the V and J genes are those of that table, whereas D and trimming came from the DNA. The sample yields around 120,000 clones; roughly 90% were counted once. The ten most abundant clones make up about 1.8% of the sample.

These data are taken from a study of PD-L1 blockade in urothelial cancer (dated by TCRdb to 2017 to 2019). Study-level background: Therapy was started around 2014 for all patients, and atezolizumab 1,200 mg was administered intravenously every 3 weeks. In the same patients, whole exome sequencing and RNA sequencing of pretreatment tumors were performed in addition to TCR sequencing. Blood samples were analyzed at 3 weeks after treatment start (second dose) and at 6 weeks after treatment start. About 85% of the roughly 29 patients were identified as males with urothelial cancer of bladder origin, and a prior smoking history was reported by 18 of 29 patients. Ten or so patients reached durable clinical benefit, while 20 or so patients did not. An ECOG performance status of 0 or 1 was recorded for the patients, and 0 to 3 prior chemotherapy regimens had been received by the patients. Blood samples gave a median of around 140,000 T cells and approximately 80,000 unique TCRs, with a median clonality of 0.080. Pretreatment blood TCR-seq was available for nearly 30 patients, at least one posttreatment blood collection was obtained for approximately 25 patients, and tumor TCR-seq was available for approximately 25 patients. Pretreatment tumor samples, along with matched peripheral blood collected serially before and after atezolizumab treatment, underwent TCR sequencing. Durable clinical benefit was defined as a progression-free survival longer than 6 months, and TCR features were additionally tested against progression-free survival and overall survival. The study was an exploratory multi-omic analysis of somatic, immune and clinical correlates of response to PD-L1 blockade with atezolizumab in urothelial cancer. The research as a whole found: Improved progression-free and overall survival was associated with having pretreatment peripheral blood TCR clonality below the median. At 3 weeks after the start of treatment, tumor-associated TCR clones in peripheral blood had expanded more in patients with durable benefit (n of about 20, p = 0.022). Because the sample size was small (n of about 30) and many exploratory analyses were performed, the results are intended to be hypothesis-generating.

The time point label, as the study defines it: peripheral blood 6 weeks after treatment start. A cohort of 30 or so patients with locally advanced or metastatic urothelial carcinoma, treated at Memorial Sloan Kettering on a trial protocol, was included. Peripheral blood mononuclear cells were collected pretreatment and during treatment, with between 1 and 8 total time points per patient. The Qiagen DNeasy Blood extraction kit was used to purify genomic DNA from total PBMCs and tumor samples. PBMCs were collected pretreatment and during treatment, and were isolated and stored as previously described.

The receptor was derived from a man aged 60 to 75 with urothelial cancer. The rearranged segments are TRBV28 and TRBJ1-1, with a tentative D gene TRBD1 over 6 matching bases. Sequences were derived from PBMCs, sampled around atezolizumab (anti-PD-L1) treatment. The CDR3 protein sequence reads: CASSSRGVGNTEAFF. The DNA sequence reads TGTGCCAGCAGTTCCAGGGGTGTGGGGAACACTGAAGCTTTCTTT. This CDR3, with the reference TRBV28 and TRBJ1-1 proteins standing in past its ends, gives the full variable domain DVKVTQSSRYLVKRTGEKVFLECVQDMDHENMFWYRQDPGLGLRLIYFSYDVKMKEKGDIPEGYSVSREKKERFSLILESASTNQTSMYLCASSSRGVGNTEAFFGQGTRLTVV.